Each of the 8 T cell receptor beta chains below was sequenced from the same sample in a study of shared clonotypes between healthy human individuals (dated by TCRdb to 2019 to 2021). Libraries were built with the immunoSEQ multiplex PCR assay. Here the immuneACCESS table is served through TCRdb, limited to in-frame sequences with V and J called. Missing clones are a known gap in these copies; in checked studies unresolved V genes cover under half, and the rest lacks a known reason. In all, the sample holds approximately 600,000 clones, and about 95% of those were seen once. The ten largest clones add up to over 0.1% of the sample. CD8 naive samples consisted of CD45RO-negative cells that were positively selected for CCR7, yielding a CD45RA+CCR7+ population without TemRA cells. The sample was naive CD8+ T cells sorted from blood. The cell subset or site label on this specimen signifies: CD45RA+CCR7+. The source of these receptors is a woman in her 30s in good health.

The CDR3 loop reads CASSVSGRASSYNEQFF. The DNA for the CDR3 is TGTGCCAGCAGCGTCAGCGGGCGGGCGAGCTCCTACAATGAGCAGTTCTTC. The gene calls are TRBV7-9 and TRBJ2-1, with D possibly TRBD2 on 6 matching bases. Trimming took 5 bases from V and 0 from J, leaving 17 bases between them. Germline lookup yields CDR1 SEHNR and CDR2 FQNEAQ (reference sequence). This CDR3 has 17 amino acids. Full variable domain (missing parts from reference TRBV7-9 and TRBJ2-1): DTGVSQNPRHKITKRGQNVTFRCDPISEHNRLYWYRQTLGQGPEFLTYFQNEAQLEKSRLLSDRFSAERPKGSFSTLEIQRTEQGDSAMYLCASSVSGRASSYNEQFFGPGTRLTVL.

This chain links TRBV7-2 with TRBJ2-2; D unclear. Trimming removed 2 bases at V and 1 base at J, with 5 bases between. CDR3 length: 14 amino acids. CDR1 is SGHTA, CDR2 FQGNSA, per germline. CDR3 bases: TGTGCCAGCAGCTTAACGGGGAACACCGGGGAGCTGTTTTTT. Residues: CASSLTGNTGELFF.

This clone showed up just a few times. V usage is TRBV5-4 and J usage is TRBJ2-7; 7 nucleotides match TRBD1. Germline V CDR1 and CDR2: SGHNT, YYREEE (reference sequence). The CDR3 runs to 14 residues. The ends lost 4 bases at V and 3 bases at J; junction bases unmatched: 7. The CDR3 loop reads CASSHSTGIYEQYF. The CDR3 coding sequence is TGTGCCAGCAGCCACTCGACAGGGATCTACGAGCAGTACTTC. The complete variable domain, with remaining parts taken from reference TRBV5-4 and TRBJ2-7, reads ETGVTQSPTHLIKTRGQQVTLRCSSQSGHNTVSWYQQALGQGPQFIFQYYREEENGRGNFPPRFSGLQFPNYSSELNVNALELDDSALYLCASSHSTGIYEQYFGPGTRLTVT.

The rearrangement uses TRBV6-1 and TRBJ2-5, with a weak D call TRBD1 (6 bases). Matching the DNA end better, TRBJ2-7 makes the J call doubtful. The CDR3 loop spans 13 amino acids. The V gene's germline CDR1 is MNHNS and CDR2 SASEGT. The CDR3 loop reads CASSDTGPYEQYF. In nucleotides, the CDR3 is TGTGCCAGCAGTGACACAGGGCCCTACGAGCAGTACTTC.

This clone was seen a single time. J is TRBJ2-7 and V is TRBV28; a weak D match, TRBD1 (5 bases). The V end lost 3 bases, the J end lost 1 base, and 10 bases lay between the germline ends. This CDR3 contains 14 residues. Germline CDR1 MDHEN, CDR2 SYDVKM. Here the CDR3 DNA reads TGTGCCAGCAGTTTTTCAAGGACATCCTACGAGCAGTACTTC. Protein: CASSFSRTSYEQYF.

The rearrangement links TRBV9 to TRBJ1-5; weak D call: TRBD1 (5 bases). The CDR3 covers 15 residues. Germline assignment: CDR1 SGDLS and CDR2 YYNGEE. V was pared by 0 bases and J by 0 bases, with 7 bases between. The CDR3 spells CASSVEGVSNQPQHF. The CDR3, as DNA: TGTGCCAGCAGCGTAGAAGGGGTTAGCAATCAGCCCCAGCATTTT.

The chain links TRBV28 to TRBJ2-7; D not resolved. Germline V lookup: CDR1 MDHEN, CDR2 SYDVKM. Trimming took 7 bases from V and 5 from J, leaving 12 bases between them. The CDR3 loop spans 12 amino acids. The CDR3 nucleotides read TGTGCCAGCAACACTGCTGGCGACGAGCAGTACTTC. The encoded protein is CASNTAGDEQYF.

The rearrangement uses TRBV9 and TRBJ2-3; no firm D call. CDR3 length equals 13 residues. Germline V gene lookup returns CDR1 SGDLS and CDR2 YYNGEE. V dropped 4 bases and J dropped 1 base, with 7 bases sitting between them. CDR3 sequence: CASSLDGTDTQYF. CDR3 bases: TGTGCCAGCAGCCTAGACGGCACAGATACGCAGTATTTT. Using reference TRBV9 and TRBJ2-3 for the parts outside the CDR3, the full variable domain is DSGVTQTPKHLITATGQRVTLRCSPRSGDLSVYWYQQSLDQGLQFLIQYYNGEERAKGNILERFSAQQFPDLHSELNLSSLELGDSALYFCASSLDGTDTQYFGPGTRLTVL.